The 12 T cell receptor beta chains given below trace back to one sample, sequenced in a study of blood T cell repertoires in COVID-19. The protocol was immunoSEQ multiplex PCR, while the TCRdb copy is restricted to in-frame clones and leaves out a portion. The sample lists tens of thousands of clones; over 65% were seen once. Sample: peripheral blood. Source of these receptors: a human donor in a cohort sampled during active COVID-19.

V is TRBV7-8 and J is TRBJ1-5; TRBD1 matches at 8 bases. Germline trimming cut 8 bases from V and 7 bases from J; bases unmatched to any gene: 13. CDR1 is SGHVS and CDR2 is FQNEAQ in the germline V gene. The CDR3 extends over 15 amino acids. CDR3 nucleotides: TGTGCCAGCGCCATCGACAGGGGAGGAGGGCAGCCCCAGCATTTT. This sequence encodes CASAIDRGGGQPQHF.

The chain couples TRBV18 to TRBJ1-5, with D possibly being TRBD1 (6 bases). Deletions cut 1 base from V and 4 bases from J, with 11 bases between. Germline CDR1 reads KGHSH; CDR2 reads LQKENI. The CDR3 consists of 15 residues. The CDR3 nucleotides are TGTGCCAGCTCACCACGACAGGACCCTAATCAGCCCCAGCATTTT. Translation: CASSPRQDPNQPQHF.

V and J are TRBV11-2 and TRBJ2-4; D may be TRBD2 (5 bases). V lost 1 base, J lost 0 bases, and 10 bases lay in between. CDR1 and CDR2 from the germline V gene are SGHAT and FQNNGV. This CDR3 region has 16 residues. The CDR3 reads CASSLVGSVAKNIQYF. The CDR3 DNA is TGTGCCAGCAGCTTAGTAGGGAGTGTAGCCAAAAACATTCAGTACTTC. Based on the CDR3 plus reference TRBV11-2 and TRBJ2-4, the full variable domain is EAGVAQSPRYKIIEKRQSVAFWCNPISGHATLYWYQQILGQGPKLLIQFQNNGVVDDSQLPKDRFSAERLKGVDSTLKIQPAKLEDSAVYLCASSLVGSVAKNIQYFGAGTRLSVL.

This chain joins TRBV6-2 or TRBV6-3 and TRBJ2-5; 9 nucleotides align to TRBD1. The CDR3 covers 16 residues. Per the germline V gene, CDR1 is MNHEY and CDR2 is SVGEGT. With V trimmed by 6 bases and J by 5 bases, 13 bases remained unmatched. CDR3 amino acids: CASSRNRGRNSETQYF. As DNA, the CDR3 is TGTGCCAGCAGCAGAAACAGGGGGCGGAATTCGGAGACCCAGTACTTC.

The J gene is TRBJ2-3, the V gene TRBV6-5; 7 bases align to TRBD1. The length of the CDR3 is 15 residues. Per the germline V gene, CDR1 is MNHEY and CDR2 is SVGAGI. Trimming cost V 0 bases and J 6 bases; bases outside gene matches: 6. CDR3: CASSYSNTRGDTQYF. The CDR3 DNA sequence: TGTGCCAGCAGTTACTCGAATACCAGGGGGGATACGCAGTATTTT.

The genes are TRBV27 and TRBJ1-1, with a tentative D call TRBD1 (6 bases). CDR3 length: 13 amino acids. Trimming took off 2 bases at V and 7 bases at J, with 11 bases between the two ends. The germline V gene encodes CDR1 MNHEY and CDR2 SMNVEV (reference sequence). This chain's CDR3 is CASSLKGQIEAFF. The CDR3 region has the DNA TGTGCCAGCAGTTTAAAAGGACAGATTGAAGCTTTCTTT.

J is TRBJ2-1 and V is TRBV6-2 or TRBV6-3; 14 bases agree with TRBD2. V was clipped by 2 bases and J by 10 bases; unmatched bases: 7. Germline-derived CDR1 and CDR2 are MNHEY and SVGEGT. The CDR3 sequence is 16 residues long. CDR3 loop: CASSYATSGGAGEQFF. CDR3 nucleotide sequence: TGTGCCAGCAGTTACGCGACTAGCGGGGGGGCCGGGGAGCAGTTCTTC.

The chain combines TRBV6-5 with TRBJ2-7; D unresolved. Germline assignment: CDR1 MNHEY and CDR2 SVGAGI. The germline V and J ends were trimmed by 6 bases and 11 bases, with 14 bases remaining between them. CDR3 length equals 11 residues. This CDR3 is CASRNDIGEYF. CDR3 DNA sequence: TGTGCCAGCAGGAACGACATCGGCGAGTACTTC.

The chain couples TRBV5-6 to TRBJ1-1; 7 bases fit TRBD1. Looked up from germline, CDR1 is SGHDT and CDR2 is YYEEEE. With V trimmed by 0 bases and J by 0 bases, 2 bases remained unmatched. The CDR3 sequence is 15 residues long. The CDR3 DNA is TGTGCCAGCAGCTTGGTAGGGGGCATGAACACTGAAGCTTTCTTT. Its protein is CASSLVGGMNTEAFF.

The V gene is TRBV7-6, the J gene TRBJ2-2; D not resolved. The CDR3 runs 13 residues. The germline V gene has CDR1 SGHVS and CDR2 FNYEAQ. V was cut by 2 bases and J by 4 bases, with 5 bases left in between. CDR3 coding DNA: TGTGCCAGCAGCTTAATATCCACCGGGGAGCTGTTTTTT. Protein: CASSLISTGELFF.

DNA for the CDR3: TGTGTCACGGGGGAGAGCTTGAACACTGAAGCTTTCTTT. Translation gives CVTGESLNTEAFF. The chain combines TRBV5-5 with TRBJ1-1; a weak D match, TRBD1 (5 bases). There are 13 residues in the CDR3. In germline, CDR1 is SGHKS, CDR2 YYEKEE (reference sequence). Variable domain in full (rest from reference TRBV5-5 and TRBJ1-1): DAGVTQSPTHLIKTRGQQVTLRCSPISGHKSVSWYQQVLGQGPQFIFQYYEKEERGRGNFPDRFSARQFPNYSSELNVNALLLGDSALYLCVTGESLNTEAFFGQGTRLTVV.

This chain links TRBV11-2 with TRBJ2-7; no reliable D call. The CDR3 is 13 amino acids. Germline V gives CDR1 SGHAT, CDR2 FQNNGV. V was pared by 1 base and J by 4 bases, with 8 bases between. CDR3 in DNA: TGTGCCAGCAGCTTAGGGAGAGATTACGAGCAGTACTTC. It specifies CASSLGRDYEQYF.